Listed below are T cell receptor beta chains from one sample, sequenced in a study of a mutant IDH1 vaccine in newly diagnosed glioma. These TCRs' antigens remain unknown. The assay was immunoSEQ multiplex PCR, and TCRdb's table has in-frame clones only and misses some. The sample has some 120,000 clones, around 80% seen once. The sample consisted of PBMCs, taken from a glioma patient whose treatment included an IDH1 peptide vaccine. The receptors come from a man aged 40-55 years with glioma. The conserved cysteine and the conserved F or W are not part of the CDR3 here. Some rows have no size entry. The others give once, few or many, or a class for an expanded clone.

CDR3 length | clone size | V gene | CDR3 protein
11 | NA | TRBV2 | ASSDGGRNEQY
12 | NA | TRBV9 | ASSVGPVVAEAF
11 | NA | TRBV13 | ASTDRAKNIQY
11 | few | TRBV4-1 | ASSPNYGTEAF
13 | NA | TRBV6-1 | ASTLGGDKTNTIY
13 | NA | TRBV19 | ASKNQGIGNQPQH
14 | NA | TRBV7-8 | ASSFSTGSNSNEQF
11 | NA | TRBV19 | ASSISKVSPLH
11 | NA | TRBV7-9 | ASSLGNRDEQY
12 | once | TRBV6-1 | ASRQSSMNTEAF
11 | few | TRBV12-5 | ASGLGLNTEAF
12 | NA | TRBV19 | ASSIPFGGNEQF
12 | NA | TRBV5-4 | ASSEGGNHQPQH
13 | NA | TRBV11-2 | ASSLNPEGNTEAF
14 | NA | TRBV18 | ASSPRGPGTSYEQY
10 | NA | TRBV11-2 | ASSLGYDEQF
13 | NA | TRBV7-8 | ASSLAGGIITEAF
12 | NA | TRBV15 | ATSAHRGSEKLF
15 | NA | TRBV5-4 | ASSPTGTPSSYNEQF
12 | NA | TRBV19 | ASSMGVTGNTIY
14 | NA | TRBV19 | ASSTRDSRPNEKLF
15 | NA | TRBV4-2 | ASSQDRLAGDHDTQY
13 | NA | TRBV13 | ASSGSPGLYNEQF
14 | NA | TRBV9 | ASRASGTSSGGELF
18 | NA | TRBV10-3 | AISEIVGGTGTSGANVLT
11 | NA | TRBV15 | ATSRVSGYEQY
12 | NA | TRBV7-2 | ASSSVGQNSPLH
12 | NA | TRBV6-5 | ASSRGTGGYGYT
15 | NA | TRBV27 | ASSPRWGARSNQPQH
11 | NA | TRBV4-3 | ASSHYREDTQY
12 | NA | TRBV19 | ASSSTGGSYEQY
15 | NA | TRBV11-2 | ASSLGGTSGRSDEQF
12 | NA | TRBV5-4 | ASSPPRGNTEAF
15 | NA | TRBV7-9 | ASSSWTGGAANEKLF
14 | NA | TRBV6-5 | ASSYLGQGVNYGYT
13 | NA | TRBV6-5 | ASSFGQGTQETQY
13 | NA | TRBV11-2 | ASSQGTETNQPQH
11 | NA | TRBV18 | ASSPYRSYEQY
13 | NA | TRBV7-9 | ASSPYPGTVYGYT
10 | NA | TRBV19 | ASSKTRETQY
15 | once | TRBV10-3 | AIRGTGGGISTGELF
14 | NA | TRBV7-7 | ASSFNLQPNTGELF
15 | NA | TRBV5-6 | ASSFLGSGRLGETQY
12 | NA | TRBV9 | ASSVLASTDTQY